The source of this TCR beta chain is a study of cytomegalovirus exposure and HLA in healthy donors. Study-wide results and limits: Apparent HLA restriction characterized most CMV-associated TCR beta chains in a later analysis. The analysis excluded some indistinguishable V segments, including TRBV6-2 and TRBV6-3. A later analysis found common viral pathogens apparently linked to several of the most significant clusters.

Trimming removed 5 bases from V and 1 base from J; junction bases left unmatched: 6. Germline CDR1 reads SGHVS; CDR2 reads FNYEAQ. CDR3 length: 18 residues. In the case of this clone: What it binds is not known.

With 60 Vbeta and 13 Jbeta primers, the PCR was carried out. As handled by the study authors: Later, roughly 86 million unique TCR beta chains were counted in an analysis, and approximately 10 million of them were shared. Profiled with immunoSEQ multiplex PCR; TCRdb holds only in-frame clones, not every one. From that table come the V and J calls and clone size; the DNA was used to work out D and trimming. The table includes 130,000 to 150,000 clones, around 80% detected once. The TCR was taken from a middle-aged man in good health and CMV-seronegative. The material sequenced was PBMCs. The V gene is TRBV7-6, the J gene TRBJ2-3; 16 bases map to TRBD2. The CDR3: CASSLGTSGGAGTDTQYF. CDR3 in DNA: TGTGCCAGCAGCCTTGGGACTAGCGGGGGGGCGGGCACAGATACGCAGTATTTT.